The 4 T cell receptor beta chains below were found in one sample sequenced in a study of blood T cell repertoires in COVID-19. Data came from immunoSEQ multiplex PCR; TCRdb stores just in-frame clones and leaves some out. The sample shows a few hundred thousand clones, 85% to 90% of them seen only once. The source material was PBMCs or T cells enriched from blood (not recorded which). The receptor source for this set is a young woman who had recovered from COVID-19.

V usage is TRBV4-1 and J usage is TRBJ1-5; D unresolved. The CDR3 has 16 amino acids. The germline V gene encodes CDR1 MGHRA and CDR2 YSYEKL. Trimming took 0 bases from V and 5 from J, leaving 14 bases between them. CDR3 sequence reads: CASSQDRDSIHQPQHF. In DNA form, the CDR3 reads TGCGCCAGCAGCCAAGATCGAGACTCAATTCATCAGCCCCAGCATTTT.

This chain links TRBV7-8 with TRBJ2-2; 11 bases map to TRBD1. CDR1 is SGHVS and CDR2 is FQNEAQ in the germline V gene. The junction had 12 bases not matched to a gene; V was cut back by 5 bases and J by 4 bases. CDR3 size: 18 residues. CDR3 DNA: TGTGCCAGCAGCCACCTGGGGGCGGGACAGGGGGGCACCGGGGAGCTGTTTTTT. The encoded protein is CASSHLGAGQGGTGELFF.

This chain links TRBV7-6 with TRBJ2-7; 9 nucleotides match TRBD2. Germline V CDR1 and CDR2: SGHVS, FNYEAQ. The J segment lost 9 bases and the V segment lost 5 bases, leaving 17 bases of the junction unmatched. This CDR3 region has 16 residues. In DNA form, the CDR3 reads TGTGCCAGCAGCCCAGGCGGAAAACTAGCGGGCAGGTTGCAGTACTTC. This gives the protein CASSPGGKLAGRLQYF.

The chain couples TRBV19 to TRBJ2-7, with D possibly TRBD2 on 6 matching bases. The CDR3 sequence is 15 residues long. Looked up from germline, CDR1 is LNHDA and CDR2 is SQIVND (reference sequence). V dropped 0 bases and J dropped 7 bases, with 16 bases sitting between them. The CDR3 loop reads CASSIDLGGSDEQYF. The CDR3 nucleotides are TGTGCCAGTAGTATAGATCTCGGGGGATCGGATGAGCAGTACTTC.